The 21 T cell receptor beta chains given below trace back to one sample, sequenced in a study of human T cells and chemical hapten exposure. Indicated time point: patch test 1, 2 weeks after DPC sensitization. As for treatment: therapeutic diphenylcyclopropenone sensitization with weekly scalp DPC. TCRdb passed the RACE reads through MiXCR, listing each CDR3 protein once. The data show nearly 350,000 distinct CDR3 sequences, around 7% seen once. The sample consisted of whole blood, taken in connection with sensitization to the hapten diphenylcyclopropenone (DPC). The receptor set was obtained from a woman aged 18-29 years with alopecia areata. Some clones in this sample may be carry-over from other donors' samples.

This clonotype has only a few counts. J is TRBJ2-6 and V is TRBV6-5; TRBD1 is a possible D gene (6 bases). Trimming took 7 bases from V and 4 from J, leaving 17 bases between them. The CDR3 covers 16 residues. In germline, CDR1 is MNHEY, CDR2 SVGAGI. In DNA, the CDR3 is TGTGCCAGCATATATCGATGGGGGCCCGGGGCCAACGTCCTGACTTTC. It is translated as CASIYRWGPGANVLTF.

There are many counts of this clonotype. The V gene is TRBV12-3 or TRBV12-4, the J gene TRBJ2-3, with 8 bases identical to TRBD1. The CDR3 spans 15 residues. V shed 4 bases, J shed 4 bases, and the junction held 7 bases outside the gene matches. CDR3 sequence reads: CASSSGTGGADTQYF. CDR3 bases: TGTGCCAGCAGTTCCGGGACAGGAGGGGCAGATACGCAGTATTTT.

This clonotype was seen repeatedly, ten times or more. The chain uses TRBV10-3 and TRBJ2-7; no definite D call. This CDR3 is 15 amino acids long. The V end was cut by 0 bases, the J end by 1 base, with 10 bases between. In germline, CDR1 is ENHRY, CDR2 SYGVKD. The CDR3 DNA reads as TGTGCCATCAGTGAGTCAGGGCAGGAATCCTACGAGCAGTACTTC. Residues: CAISESGQESYEQYF.

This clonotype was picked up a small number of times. CDR3 bases: TGTGCCAGCAGCCCATCAGGGCCCAATCAGCCCCAGCATTTT. Translating gives CASSPSGPNQPQHF. This chain connects TRBV7-2 to TRBJ1-5, with D maybe TRBD1 (5 bases). The CDR3 runs 14 residues. V lost 5 bases to trimming and J lost 3 bases, with 11 bases between them. CDR1 is SGHTA, CDR2 FQGNSA, per germline.

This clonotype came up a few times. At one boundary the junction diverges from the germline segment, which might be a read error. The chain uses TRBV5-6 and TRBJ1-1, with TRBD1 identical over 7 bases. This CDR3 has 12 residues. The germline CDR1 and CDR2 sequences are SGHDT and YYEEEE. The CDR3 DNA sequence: TGTGCCAGCAGCTTGCAGGACAGGCCGTCTCTCTTT. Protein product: CASSLQDRPSLF.

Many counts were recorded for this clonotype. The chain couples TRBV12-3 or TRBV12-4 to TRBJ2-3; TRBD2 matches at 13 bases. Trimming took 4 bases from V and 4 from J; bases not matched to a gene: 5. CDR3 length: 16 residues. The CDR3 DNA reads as TGTGCCAGCAGTTGGAGCGGGACTAGCGGGGCAGATACGCAGTATTTT. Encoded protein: CASSWSGTSGADTQYF.

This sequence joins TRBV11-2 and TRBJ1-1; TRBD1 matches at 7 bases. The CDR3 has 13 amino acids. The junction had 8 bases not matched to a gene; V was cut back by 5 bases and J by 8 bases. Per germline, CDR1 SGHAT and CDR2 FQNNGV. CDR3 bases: TGTGCCAGCAGCCCGGACAGGTTAGAAGAAGCTTTCTTT. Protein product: CASSPDRLEEAFF.

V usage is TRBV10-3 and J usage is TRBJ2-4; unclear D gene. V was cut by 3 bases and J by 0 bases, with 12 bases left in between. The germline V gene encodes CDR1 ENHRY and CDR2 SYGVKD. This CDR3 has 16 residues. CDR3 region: CAISDPTIIAKNIQYF. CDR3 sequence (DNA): TGTGCCATCAGTGACCCGACGATTATAGCCAAAAACATTCAGTACTTC.

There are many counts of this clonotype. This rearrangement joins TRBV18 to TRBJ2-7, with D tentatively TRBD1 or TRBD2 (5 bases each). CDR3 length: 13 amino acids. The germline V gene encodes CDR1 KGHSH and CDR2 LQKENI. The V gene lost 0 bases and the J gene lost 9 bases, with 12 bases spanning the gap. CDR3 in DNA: TGTGCCAGCTCACCACCGACCAGGGACGGGCAGTACTTC. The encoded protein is CASSPPTRDGQYF.

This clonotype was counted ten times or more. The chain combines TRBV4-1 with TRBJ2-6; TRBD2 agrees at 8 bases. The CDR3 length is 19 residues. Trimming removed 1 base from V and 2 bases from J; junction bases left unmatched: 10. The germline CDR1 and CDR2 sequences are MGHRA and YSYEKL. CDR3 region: CASSQALSGGLAGANVLTF. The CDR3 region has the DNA TGCGCCAGCAGCCAAGCCTTGTCGGGGGGGTTGGCTGGGGCCAACGTCCTGACTTTC.

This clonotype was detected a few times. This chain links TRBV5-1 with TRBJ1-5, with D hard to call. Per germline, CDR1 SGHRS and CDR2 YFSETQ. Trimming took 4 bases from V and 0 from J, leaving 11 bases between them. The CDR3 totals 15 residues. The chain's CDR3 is CASSPGVYSNQPQHF. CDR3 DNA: TGCGCCAGCAGCCCTGGAGTGTATAGCAATCAGCCCCAGCATTTT.

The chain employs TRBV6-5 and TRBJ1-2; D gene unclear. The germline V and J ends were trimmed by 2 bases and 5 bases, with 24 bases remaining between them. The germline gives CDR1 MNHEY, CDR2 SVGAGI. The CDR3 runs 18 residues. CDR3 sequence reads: CASSYRSQILPSGYGYTF. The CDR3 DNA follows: TGTGCCAGCAGTTACAGAAGTCAGATATTGCCCTCAGGTTATGGCTACACCTTC.

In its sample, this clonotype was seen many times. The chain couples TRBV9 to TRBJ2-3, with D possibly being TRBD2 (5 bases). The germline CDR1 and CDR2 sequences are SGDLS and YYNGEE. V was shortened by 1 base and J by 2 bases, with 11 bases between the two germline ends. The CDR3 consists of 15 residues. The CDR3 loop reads CASSVSRLLTDTQYF. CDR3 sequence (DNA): TGTGCCAGCAGCGTAAGCCGACTACTCACAGATACGCAGTATTTT.

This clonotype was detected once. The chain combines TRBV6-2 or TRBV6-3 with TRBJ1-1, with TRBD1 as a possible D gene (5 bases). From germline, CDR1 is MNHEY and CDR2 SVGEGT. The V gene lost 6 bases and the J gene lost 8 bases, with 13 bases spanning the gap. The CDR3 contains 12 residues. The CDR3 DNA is TGTGCCAGCAGCGGACAATACAGAGAAGCTTTCTTT. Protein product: CASSGQYREAFF.

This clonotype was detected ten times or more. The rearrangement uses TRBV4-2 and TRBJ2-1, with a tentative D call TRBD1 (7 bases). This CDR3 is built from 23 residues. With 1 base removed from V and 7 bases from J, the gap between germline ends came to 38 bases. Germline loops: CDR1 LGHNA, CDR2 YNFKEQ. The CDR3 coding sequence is TGTGCCAGCAGCCAAGCTCGGGACTCAGCGACAGGGACCTGGGCCGAAATTAGGAATGAGCAGTTCTTC. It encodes CASSQARDSATGTWAEIRNEQFF.

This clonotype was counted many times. The CDR3 loop is CASSQVVKDTQYF. In nucleotides, the CDR3 is TGCGCCAGCAGCCAAGTTGTAAAAGATACGCAGTATTTT. The chain carries TRBV4-3 and TRBJ2-3; D unclear. The CDR3 totals 13 residues. Trimming stripped 1 base from V and 5 bases from J, with 7 bases between. CDR1 is LGHNA and CDR2 is YSLEER in the germline V gene.

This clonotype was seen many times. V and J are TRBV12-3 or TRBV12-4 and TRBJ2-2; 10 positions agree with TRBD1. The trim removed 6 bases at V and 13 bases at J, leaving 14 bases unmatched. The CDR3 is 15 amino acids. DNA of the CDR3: TGTGCCAGCAGGGATGCCGGGACAGGGGAGTACCTGCTGTTTTTT. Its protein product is CASRDAGTGEYLLFF.

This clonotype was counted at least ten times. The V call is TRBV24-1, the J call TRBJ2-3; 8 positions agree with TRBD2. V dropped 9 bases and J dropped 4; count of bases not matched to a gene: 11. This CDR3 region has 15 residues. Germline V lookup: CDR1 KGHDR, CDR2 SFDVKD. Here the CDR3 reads CATGRAGGAADTQYF. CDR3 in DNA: TGTGCCACCGGTAGGGCGGGGGGCGCGGCAGATACGCAGTATTTT.

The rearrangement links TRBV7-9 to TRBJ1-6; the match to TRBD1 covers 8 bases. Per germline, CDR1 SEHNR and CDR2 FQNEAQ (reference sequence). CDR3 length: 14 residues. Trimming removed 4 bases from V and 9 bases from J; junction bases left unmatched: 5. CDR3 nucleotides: TGTGCCAGCAGCTCGAGACAGGGGCTTTCACCCCTCCACTTT. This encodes CASSSRQGLSPLHF.

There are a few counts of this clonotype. The DNA of the CDR3 is TGTGCCAGCAGTTACCACGGGGGCCCCCAAGCTGAGCAGTTCTTC. It encodes CASSYHGGPQAEQFF. V usage is TRBV28 and J usage is TRBJ2-1, with D possibly being TRBD1 or TRBD2 (6 bases each). The CDR3 loop spans 15 amino acids. Germline V gives CDR1 MDHEN, CDR2 SYDVKM. The V end lost 4 bases, the J end lost 9 bases, and 19 bases lay between the germline ends. Looking up the rest from reference TRBV28 and TRBJ2-1 gives the full variable domain: DVKVTQSSRYLVKRTGEKVFLECVQDMDHENMFWYRQDPGLGLRLIYFSYDVKMKEKGDIPEGYSVSREKKERFSLILESASTNQTSMYLCASSYHGGPQAEQFFGPGTRLTVL.

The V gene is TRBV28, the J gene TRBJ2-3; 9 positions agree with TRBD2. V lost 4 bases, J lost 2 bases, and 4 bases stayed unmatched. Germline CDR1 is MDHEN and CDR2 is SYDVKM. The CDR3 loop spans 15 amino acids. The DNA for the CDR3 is TGTGCCAGCAGTTCTAGCGGGGTGATCACAGATACGCAGTATTTT. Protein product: CASSSSGVITDTQYF. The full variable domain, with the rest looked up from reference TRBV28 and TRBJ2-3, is DVKVTQSSRYLVKRTGEKVFLECVQDMDHENMFWYRQDPGLGLRLIYFSYDVKMKEKGDIPEGYSVSREKKERFSLILESASTNQTSMYLCASSSSGVITDTQYFGPGTRLTVL.